The next 5 T cell receptor beta chains were all read from a single sample in a study of CXCR3-negative and CXCR3-positive naive CD8 T cells (dated by TCRdb to 2018 to 2020). Overall results and qualifications from the work: Compared with CXCR3-negative naive cells, CXCR3-positive naive cells had TRB CDR3s with higher hydrophobicity (lower Kidera factor 4), lower energy, and higher strength and volume indices.

Their recognized antigens are unknown. Sequencing was carried out with a NextSeq 550. The Human TCR Profiling Kit (MiLaboratory) was used to make UMI-labeled 5' RACE TRB cDNA libraries. After the reads were reprocessed by TCRdb, one entry was made per CDR3 protein sequence, with no DNA. The table for this sample lists some 140,000 distinct CDR3 sequences. Approximately 0.46% of the sample goes to the ten largest clones. Material: naive CXCR3+ CD8+ T cells from blood. The label giving this sample's cell subset or site can be read as: CD45RO-CCR7+CD27+CD95- naive CD8+ T cells expressing CXCR3 (TNR3+). The source is a human donor in good health. Some clones in this sample may be carry-over from other donors' samples.

The chain has TRBV6-5 and TRBJ2-3. CDR1 and CDR2 from the germline V gene are MNHEY and SVGAGI. The CDR3 totals 14 residues. The CDR3: CASSYYGSTDTQYF.

CDR3 loop: CSVAPGGYNEQFF. The chain carries TRBV29-1 and TRBJ2-1; TCRdb picks TRBD1, but there is no DNA to check that call. Per germline, CDR1 SQVTM and CDR2 ANQGSEA. The CDR3 runs to 13 residues.

The V gene is TRBV5-6, the J gene TRBJ2-7; with no DNA, the TCRdb D assignment of TRBD1 cannot be verified. This CDR3 has 17 amino acids. Germline assignment: CDR1 SGHDT and CDR2 YYEEEE. CDR3 region: CASSLDGTGRFHYEQYF.

This chain connects TRBV6-2 or TRBV6-3 to TRBJ2-7; TCRdb's assignment of TRBD2 cannot be checked, as there is no DNA. This CDR3 is built from 15 residues. The germline V gene has CDR1 MNHEY and CDR2 SVGEGT. This CDR3 reads CASSEDLHTSYEQYF.

The rearrangement uses TRBV28 and TRBJ1-2. Per germline, CDR1 MDHEN and CDR2 SYDVKM. This CDR3 has 13 amino acids. This chain's CDR3 is CASSLTSAYGYTF.